Below, one T cell receptor (beta chain) is given with its context. This specimen belongs to a study of control samples from healthy donors and cancer patients. Only in-frame clones appear in the TCRdb table, and some are missing; sequencing was by immunoSEQ multiplex PCR. This sample's table reports around 190,000 clones. This sequence originates from a woman in her twenties or thirties in good health. The specimen was blood.

CDR3 coding DNA: TGCGCCAGCAGCCAATACCCGAGCGGGGGGGCCCCCGGGGAGCTGTTTTTT. Protein product: CASSQYPSGGAPGELFF. The gene calls are TRBV4-1 and TRBJ2-2, with 10 bases aligning to TRBD2. This CDR3 comprises 17 residues. V lost 2 bases, J lost 6 bases, and 9 bases stayed unmatched. CDR1 MGHRA and CDR2 YSYEKL come from the germline V gene.